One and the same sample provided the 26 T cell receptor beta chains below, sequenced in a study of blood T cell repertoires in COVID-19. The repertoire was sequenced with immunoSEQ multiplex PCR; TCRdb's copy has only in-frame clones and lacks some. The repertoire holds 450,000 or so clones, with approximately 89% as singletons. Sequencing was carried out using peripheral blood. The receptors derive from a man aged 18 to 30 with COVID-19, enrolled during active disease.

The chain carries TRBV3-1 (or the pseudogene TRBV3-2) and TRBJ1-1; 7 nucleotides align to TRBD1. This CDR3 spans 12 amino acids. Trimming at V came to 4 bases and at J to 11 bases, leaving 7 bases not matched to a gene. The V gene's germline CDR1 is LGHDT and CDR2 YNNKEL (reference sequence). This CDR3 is CASSPRTGVAFF. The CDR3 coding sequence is TGTGCCAGCAGCCCTCGAACAGGGGTGGCTTTCTTT.

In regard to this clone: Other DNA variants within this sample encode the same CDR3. As DNA, the CDR3 is TGTGCCAGCAGTTACAGGGGGAGAAACACTGAAGCTTTCTTT. Protein: CASSYRGRNTEAFF. This sequence joins TRBV6-5 and TRBJ1-1; D might be TRBD1 (6 bases). V was clipped by 2 bases and J by 2 bases, with 9 bases between them. The CDR3 spans 14 residues. The V gene's germline CDR1 is MNHEY and CDR2 SVGAGI.

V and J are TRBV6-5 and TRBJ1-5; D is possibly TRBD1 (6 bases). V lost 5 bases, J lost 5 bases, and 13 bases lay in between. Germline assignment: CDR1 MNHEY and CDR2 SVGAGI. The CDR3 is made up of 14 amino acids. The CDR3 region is CASSIQDSYQPQHF. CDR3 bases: TGTGCCAGCAGTATCCAGGACAGCTATCAGCCCCAGCATTTT.

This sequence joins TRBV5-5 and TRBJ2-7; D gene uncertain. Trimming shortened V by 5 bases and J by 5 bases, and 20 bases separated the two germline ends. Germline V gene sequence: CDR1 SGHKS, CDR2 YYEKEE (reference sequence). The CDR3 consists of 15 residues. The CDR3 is CASRSGQQVVDEQYF. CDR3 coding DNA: TGTGCCAGCAGGTCCGGCCAGCAGGTTGTCGACGAGCAGTACTTC.

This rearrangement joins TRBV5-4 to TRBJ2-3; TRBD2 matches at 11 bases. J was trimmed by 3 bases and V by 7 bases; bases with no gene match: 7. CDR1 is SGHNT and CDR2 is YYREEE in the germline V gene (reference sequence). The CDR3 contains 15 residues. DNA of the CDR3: TGTGCCAGCTCCCTGGGACTAGCGGAGACAGATACGCAGTATTTT. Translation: CASSLGLAETDTQYF.

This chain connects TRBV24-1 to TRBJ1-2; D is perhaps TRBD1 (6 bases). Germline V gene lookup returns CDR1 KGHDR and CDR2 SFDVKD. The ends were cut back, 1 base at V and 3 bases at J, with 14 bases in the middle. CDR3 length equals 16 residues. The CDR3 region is CATSDLKGRGYYGYTF. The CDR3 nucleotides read TGTGCCACCAGTGATTTAAAGGGCAGGGGATACTATGGCTACACCTTC.

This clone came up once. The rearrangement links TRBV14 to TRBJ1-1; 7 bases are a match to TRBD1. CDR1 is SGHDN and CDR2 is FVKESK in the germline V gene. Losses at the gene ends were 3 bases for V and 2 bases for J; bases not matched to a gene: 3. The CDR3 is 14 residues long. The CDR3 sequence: CASSHRTGNTEAFF. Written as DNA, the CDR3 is TGTGCCAGCAGCCATCGGACAGGCAACACTGAAGCTTTCTTT. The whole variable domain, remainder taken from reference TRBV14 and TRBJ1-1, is EAGVTQFPSHSVIEKGQTVTLRCDPISGHDNLYWYRRVMGKEIKFLLHFVKESKQDESGMPNNRFLAERTGGTYSTLKVQPAELEDSGVYFCASSHRTGNTEAFFGQGTRLTVV.

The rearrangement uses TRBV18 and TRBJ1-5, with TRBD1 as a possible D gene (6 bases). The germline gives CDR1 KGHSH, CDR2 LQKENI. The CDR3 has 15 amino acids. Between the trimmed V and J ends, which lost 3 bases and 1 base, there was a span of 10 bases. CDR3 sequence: CASSPSTGSNQPQHF. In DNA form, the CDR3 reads TGTGCCAGCTCACCCTCTACAGGGAGCAATCAGCCCCAGCATTTT.

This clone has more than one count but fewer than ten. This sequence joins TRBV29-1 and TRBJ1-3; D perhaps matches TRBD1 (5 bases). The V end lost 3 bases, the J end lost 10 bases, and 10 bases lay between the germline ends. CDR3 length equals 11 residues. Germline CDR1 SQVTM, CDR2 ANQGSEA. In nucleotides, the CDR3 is TGCAGCGTTGATGGTGCAGGGACCATATATTTT. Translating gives CSVDGAGTIYF.

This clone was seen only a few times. The CDR3 bases are TGTGCCAGCAGTTCCGGTTTAGGTAGCGGGAGGGCCTTGACCGGGGAGCTGTTTTTT. Translation: CASSSGLGSGRALTGELFF. The V gene is TRBV6-2 or TRBV6-3, the J gene TRBJ2-2; 11 positions agree with TRBD2. Germline values: CDR1 MNHEY, CDR2 SVGEGT. With V trimmed by 4 bases and J by 5 bases, 15 bases remained unmatched. CDR3 length: 19 amino acids.

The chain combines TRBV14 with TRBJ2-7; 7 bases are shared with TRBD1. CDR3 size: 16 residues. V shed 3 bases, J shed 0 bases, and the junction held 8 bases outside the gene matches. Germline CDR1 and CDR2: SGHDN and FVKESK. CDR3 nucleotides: TGTGCCAGCAGCCAGGATCAACAGGGGTCCTCCTACGAGCAGTACTTC. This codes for CASSQDQQGSSYEQYF.

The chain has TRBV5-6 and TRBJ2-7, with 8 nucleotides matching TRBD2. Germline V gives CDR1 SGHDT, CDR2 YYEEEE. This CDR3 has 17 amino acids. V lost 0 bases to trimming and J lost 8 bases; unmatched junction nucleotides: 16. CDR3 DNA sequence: TGTGCCAGCAGCTTGGATTCTGAGCGGGGGCTTAATGTGAAGCAGTACTTC. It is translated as CASSLDSERGLNVKQYF. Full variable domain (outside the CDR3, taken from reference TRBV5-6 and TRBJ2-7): DAGVTQSPTHLIKTRGQQVTLRCSPKSGHDTVSWYQQALGQGPQFIFQYYEEEERQRGNFPDRFSGHQFPNYSSELNVNALLLGDSALYLCASSLDSERGLNVKQYFGPGTRLTVT.

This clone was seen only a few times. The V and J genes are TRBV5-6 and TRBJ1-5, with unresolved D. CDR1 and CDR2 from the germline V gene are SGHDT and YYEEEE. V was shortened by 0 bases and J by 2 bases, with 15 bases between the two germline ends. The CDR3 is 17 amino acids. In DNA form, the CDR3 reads TGTGCCAGCAGCTTGGCCCTAGGCGTCTCGGGCAATCAGCCCCAGCATTTT. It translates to CASSLALGVSGNQPQHF.

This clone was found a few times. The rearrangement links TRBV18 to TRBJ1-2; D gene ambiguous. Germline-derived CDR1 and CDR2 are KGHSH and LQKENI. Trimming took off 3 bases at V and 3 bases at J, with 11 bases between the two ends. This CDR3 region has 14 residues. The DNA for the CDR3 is TGTGCCAGCTCACCGACACGGGATTACTATGGCTACACCTTC. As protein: CASSPTRDYYGYTF.

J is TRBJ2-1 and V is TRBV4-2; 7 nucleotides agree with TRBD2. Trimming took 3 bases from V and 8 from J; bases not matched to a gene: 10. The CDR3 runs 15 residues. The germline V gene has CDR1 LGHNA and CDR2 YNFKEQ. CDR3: CASSQQLVTSDEQFF. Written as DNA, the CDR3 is TGTGCCAGCAGCCAGCAACTAGTCACTAGCGATGAGCAGTTCTTC.

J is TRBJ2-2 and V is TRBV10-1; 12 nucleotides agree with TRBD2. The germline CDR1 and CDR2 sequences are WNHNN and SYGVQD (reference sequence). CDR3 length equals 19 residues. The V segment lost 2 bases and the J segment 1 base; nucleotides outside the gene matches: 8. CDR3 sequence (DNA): TGCGCCAGCAGTGAGACAGGGCTAGCGGGAGGGCTGAACACCGGGGAGCTGTTTTTT. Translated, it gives CASSETGLAGGLNTGELFF.

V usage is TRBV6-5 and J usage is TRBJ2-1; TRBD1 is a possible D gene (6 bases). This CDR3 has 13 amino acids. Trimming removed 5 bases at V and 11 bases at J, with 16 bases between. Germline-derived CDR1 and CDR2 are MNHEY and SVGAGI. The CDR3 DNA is TGTGCCAGCAGTCCCTCCTCCGGGACAAAGCAGTTCTTC. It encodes CASSPSSGTKQFF.

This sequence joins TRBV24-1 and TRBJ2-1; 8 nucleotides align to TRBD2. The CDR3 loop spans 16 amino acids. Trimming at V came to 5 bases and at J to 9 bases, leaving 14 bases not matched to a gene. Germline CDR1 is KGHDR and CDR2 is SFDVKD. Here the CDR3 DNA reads TGTGCCACCAGTGGAAGCGGGAGACAACAATTTACTGAGCAGTTCTTC. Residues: CATSGSGRQQFTEQFF.

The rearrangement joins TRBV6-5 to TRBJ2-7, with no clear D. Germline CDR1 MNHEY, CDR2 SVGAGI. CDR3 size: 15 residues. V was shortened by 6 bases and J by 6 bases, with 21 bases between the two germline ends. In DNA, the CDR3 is TGTGCCAGCAGCGAGGTTGTCTACGGCCCCCGCGAGCAGTACTTC. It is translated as CASSEVVYGPREQYF.

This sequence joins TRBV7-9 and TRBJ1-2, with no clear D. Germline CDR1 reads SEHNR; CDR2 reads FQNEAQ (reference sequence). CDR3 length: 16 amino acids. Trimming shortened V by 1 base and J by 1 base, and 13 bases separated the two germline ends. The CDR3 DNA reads TGTGCCAGCAGCTTAGGGAGGTCAGAATATAACTATGGCTACACCTTC. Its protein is CASSLGRSEYNYGYTF.

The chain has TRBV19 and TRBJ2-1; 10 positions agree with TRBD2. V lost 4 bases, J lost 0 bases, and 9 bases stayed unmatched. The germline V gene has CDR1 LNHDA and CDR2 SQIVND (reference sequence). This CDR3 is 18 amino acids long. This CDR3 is CASSRLAGGPSSYNEQFF. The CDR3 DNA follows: TGTGCCAGTAGTAGATTAGCGGGAGGCCCCAGCTCCTACAATGAGCAGTTCTTC.

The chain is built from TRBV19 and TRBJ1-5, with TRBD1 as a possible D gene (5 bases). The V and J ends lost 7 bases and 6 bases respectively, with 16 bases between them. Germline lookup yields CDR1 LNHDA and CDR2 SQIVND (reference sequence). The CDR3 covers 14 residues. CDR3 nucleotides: TGTGCCAGTAATGAGGTCAGGGCGCGTCAGCCCCAGCATTTT. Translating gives CASNEVRARQPQHF.

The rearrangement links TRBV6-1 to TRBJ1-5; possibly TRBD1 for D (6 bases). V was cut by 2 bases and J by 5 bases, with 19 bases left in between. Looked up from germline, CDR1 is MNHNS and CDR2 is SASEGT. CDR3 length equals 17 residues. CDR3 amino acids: CASSESGWGHLDQPQHF. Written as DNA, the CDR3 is TGTGCCAGCAGTGAATCAGGGTGGGGGCATTTAGATCAGCCCCAGCATTTT.

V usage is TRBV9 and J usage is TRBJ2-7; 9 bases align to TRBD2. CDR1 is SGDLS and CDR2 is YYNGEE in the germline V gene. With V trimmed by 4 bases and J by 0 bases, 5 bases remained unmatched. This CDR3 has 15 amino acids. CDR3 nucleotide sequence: TGTGCCAGCAGCCTCCATAGCGGGAGCTCCTACGAGCAGTACTTC. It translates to CASSLHSGSSYEQYF. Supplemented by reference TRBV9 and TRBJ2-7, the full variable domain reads DSGVTQTPKHLITATGQRVTLRCSPRSGDLSVYWYQQSLDQGLQFLIQYYNGEERAKGNILERFSAQQFPDLHSELNLSSLELGDSALYFCASSLHSGSSYEQYFGPGTRLTVT.

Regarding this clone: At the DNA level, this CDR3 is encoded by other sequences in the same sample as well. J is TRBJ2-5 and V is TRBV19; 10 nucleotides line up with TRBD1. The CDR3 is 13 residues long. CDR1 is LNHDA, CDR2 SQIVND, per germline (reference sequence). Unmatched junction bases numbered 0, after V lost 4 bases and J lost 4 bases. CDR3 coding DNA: TGTGCCAGTAGTAGGGACAGGGGAGAGACCCAGTACTTC. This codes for CASSRDRGETQYF.

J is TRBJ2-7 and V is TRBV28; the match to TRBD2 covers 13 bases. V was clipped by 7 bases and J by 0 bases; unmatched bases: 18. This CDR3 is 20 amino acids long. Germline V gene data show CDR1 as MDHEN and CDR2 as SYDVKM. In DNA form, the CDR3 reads TGTGCCAGCACCAGGGGATGGGGGACTAGCGGGACCAAAGACTCCTACGAGCAGTACTTC. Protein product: CASTRGWGTSGTKDSYEQYF.